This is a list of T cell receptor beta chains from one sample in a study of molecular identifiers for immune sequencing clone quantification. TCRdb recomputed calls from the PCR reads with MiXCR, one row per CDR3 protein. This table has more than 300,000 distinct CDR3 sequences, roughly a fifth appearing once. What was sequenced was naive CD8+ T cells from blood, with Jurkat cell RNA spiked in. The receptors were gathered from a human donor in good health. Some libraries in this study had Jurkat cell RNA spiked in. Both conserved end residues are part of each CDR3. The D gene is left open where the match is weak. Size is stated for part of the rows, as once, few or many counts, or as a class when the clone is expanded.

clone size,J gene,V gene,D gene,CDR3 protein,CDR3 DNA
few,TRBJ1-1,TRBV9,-,CASRGAGTEAFF,TGTGCCAGTCGGGGGGCCGGCACTGAAGCTTTCTTT
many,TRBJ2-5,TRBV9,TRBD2,CASSVWAGVQETQYF,TGTGCCAGCAGCGTCTGGGCGGGGGTTCAAGAGACCCAGTACTTC
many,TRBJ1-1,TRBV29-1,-,CSVVRMNTEAFF,TGCAGCGTTGTCAGAATGAACACTGAAGCTTTCTTT
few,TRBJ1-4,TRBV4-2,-,CASSQDSGKNEKLFF,TGTGCCAGCAGCCAAGATAGTGGTAAGAATGAAAAACTGTTTTTT
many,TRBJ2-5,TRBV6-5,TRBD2,CASSVLAEETQYF,TGTGCCAGCAGCGTACTAGCGGAAGAGACCCAGTACTTC
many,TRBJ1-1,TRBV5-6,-,CASSFGTPEAFF,TGTGCCAGCAGCTTCGGGACTCCTGAAGCTTTCTTT
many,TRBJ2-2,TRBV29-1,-,CSVVQSTGELFF,TGCAGCGTTGTCCAGAGCACCGGGGAGCTGTTTTTT
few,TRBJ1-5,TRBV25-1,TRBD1,CASSDVGGSSSNNQPQHF,TGTGCCAGCAGTGATGTAGGGGGCTCCTCGTCGAACAATCAGCCCCAGCATTTT
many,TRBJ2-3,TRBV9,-,CASTPWGAPTDTQYF,TGTGCCAGCACCCCCTGGGGGGCGCCGACAGATACGCAGTATTTT
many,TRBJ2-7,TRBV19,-,CASSPAGTPTSGQYF,TGTGCCAGCTCCCCGGCCGGGACTCCTACGAGTGGGCAGTACTTC
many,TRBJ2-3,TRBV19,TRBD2,CASNGGTNTDTQYF,TGTGCCAGTAACGGGGGGACCAACACAGATACGCAGTATTTT
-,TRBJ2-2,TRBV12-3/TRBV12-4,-,CASSLEGQATGELFF,TGTGCCAGCAGTTTAGAAGGGCAGGCCACCGGGGAGCTGTTTTTT
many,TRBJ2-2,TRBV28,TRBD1,CASSPPGQGVSGELFF,TGTGCCAGCAGTCCCCCGGGACAGGGGGTATCCGGGGAGCTGTTTTTT
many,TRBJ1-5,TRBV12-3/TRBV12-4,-,CASSSLTKPQHF,TGTGCCAGCAGTTCTCTGACGAAGCCCCAGCATTTT
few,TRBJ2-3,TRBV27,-,CASSPPRAHTDTQYF,TGTGCCAGCAGTCCTCCCCGGGCCCACACAGATACGCAGTATTTT
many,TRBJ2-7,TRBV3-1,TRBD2,CASSQEGTSPYEQYF,TGTGCCAGCAGCCAAGAAGGGACTAGCCCCTACGAGCAGTACTTC
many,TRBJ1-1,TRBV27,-,CASSWDRVALNF,TGTGCCAGCAGCTGGGACCGGGTTGCCCTCAATTTT
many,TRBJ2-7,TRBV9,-,CASSPSSGHEQYF,TGTGCCAGCAGCCCTAGCTCAGGCCACGAGCAGTACTTC
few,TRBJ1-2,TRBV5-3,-,CASSFGHKLNYGYAF,TGTGCCAGCAGTTTTGGACATAAGCTAAACTATGGCTACGCCTTC
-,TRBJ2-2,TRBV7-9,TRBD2,CASSLGLSSGNAGELFF,TGTGCCAGCAGCTTAGGGTTGAGTAGCGGGAACGCCGGGGAGCTGTTTTTT
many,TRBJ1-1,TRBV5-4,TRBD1,CASSFAGGRIGTEAFF,TGTGCCAGCAGCTTTGCAGGGGGTCGAATTGGCACTGAAGCTTTCTTT
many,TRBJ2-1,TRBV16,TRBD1,CASTHQGVNVDEQFF,TGTGCCAGCACCCACCAGGGGGTGAATGTCGATGAGCAGTTCTTC
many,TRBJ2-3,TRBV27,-,CASRGLGADTQYF,TGTGCCAGCAGGGGACTCGGGGCAGATACGCAGTATTTT
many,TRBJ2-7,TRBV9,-,CASSVKSGALQYEQYF,TGTGCCAGCAGCGTAAAGTCGGGAGCCCTACAGTACGAGCAGTACTTC
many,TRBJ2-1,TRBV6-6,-,CASSYSLQGEQFF,TGTGCCAGCAGTTACTCGTTACAGGGTGAGCAGTTCTTC
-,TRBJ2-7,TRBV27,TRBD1,CASSTWTGSDEQYF,TGTGCCAGCAGTACCTGGACAGGGAGCGACGAGCAGTACTTC
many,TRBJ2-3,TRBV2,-,CASSGPGVLDYTQYF,TGTGCCAGCAGTGGGCCAGGTGTACTGGATTATACGCAGTATTTT